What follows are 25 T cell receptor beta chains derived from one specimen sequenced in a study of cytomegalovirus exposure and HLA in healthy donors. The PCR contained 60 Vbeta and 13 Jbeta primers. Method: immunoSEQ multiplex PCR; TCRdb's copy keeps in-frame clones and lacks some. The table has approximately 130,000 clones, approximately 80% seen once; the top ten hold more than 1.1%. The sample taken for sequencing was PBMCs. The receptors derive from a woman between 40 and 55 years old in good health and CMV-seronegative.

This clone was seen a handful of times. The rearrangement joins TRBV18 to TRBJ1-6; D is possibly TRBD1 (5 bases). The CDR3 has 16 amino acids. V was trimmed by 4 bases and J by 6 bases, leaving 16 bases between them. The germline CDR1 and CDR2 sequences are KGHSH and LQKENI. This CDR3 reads CASSQGPPRSNSPLHF. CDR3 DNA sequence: TGTGCCAGCTCACAGGGGCCCCCACGGAGTAATTCACCCCTCCACTTT. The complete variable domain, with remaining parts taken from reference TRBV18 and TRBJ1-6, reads NAGVMQNPRHLVRRRGQEARLRCSPMKGHSHVYWYRQLPEEGLKFMVYLQKENIIDESGMPKERFSAEFPKEGPSILRIQQVVRGDSAAYFCASSQGPPRSNSPLHFGNGTRLTVT.

The CDR3 region is CASSLVARMVTEAFF. The CDR3 DNA reads TGTGCCAGCAGCTTAGTTGCCAGGATGGTCACTGAAGCTTTCTTT. The V call is TRBV11-1, the J call TRBJ1-1; D is unresolved. V was clipped by 1 base and J by 4 bases, with 13 bases between them. The CDR3 is 15 amino acids. Germline CDR1 SGHAT, CDR2 FQDESV (reference sequence). The full variable domain, in which reference TRBV11-1 and TRBJ1-1 provide the parts outside the CDR3, is EAEVAQSPRYKITEKSQAVAFWCDPISGHATLYWYRQILGQGPELLVQFQDESVVDDSQLPKDRFSAERLKGVDSTLKIQPAELGDSAMYLCASSLVARMVTEAFFGQGTRLTVV.

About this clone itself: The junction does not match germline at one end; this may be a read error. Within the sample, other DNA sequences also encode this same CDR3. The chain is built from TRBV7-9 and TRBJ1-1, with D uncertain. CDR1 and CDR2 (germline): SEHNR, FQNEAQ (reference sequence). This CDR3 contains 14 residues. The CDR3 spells CASSLQGVNTEAFF. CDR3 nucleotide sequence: TGTGCCAGCAGCCTACAAGGAGTGAACACCGAAGCTTTCTTT.

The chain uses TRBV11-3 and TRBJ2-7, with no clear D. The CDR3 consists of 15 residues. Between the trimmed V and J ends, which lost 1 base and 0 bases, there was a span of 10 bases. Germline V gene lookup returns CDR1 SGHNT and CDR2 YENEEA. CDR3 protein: CASSLVQTSSYEQYF. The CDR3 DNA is TGTGCCAGCAGCTTAGTACAGACAAGCTCCTACGAGCAGTACTTC. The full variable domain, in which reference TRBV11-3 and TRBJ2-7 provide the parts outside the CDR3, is EAGVVQSPRYKIIEKKQPVAFWCNPISGHNTLYWYLQNLGQGPELLIRYENEEAVDDSQLPKDRFSAERLKGVDSTLKIQPAELGDSAVYLCASSLVQTSSYEQYFGPGTRLTVT.

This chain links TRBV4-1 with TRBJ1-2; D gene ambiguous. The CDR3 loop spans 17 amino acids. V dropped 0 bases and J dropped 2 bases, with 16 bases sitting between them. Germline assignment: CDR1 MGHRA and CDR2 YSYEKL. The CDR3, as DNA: TGCGCCAGCAGCCAAGATCAAATTGGGAGGAGAAACTATGGCTACACCTTC. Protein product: CASSQDQIGRRNYGYTF.

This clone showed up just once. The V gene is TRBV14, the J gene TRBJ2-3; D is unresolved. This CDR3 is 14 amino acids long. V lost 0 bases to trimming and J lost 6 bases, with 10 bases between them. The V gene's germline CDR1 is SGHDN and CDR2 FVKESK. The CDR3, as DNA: TGTGCCAGCAGCCAAGATCCTCTCTCTGATACGCAGTATTTT. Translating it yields CASSQDPLSDTQYF.

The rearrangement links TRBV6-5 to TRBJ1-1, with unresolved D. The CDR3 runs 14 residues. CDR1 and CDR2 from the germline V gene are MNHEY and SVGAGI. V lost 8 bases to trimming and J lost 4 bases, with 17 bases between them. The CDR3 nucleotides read TGTGCCAGCCGTGACGATAGGCGGGTCACTGAAGCTTTCTTT. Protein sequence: CASRDDRRVTEAFF.

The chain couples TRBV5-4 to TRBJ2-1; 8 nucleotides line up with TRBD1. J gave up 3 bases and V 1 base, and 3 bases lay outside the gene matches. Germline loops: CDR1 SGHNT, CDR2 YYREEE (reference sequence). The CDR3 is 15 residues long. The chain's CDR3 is CASSLTGTGYNEQFF. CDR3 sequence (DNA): TGTGCCAGCAGCTTGACCGGGACAGGCTACAATGAGCAGTTCTTC. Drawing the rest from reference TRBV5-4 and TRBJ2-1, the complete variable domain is ETGVTQSPTHLIKTRGQQVTLRCSSQSGHNTVSWYQQALGQGPQFIFQYYREEENGRGNFPPRFSGLQFPNYSSELNVNALELDDSALYLCASSLTGTGYNEQFFGPGTRLTVL.

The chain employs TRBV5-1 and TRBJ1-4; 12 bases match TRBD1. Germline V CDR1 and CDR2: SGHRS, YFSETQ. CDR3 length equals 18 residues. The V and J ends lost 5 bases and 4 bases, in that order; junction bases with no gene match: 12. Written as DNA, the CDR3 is TGCGCCAGCAGTTCCCCGGGACAGGGGGCGAAGGGTAATGAAAAACTGTTTTTT. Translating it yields CASSSPGQGAKGNEKLFF.

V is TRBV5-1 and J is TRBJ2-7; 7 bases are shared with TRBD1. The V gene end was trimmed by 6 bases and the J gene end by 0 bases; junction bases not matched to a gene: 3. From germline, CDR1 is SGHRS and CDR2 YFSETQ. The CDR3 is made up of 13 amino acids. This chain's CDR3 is CASNRDSSYEQYF. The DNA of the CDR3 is TGCGCCAGCAACCGGGACAGCTCCTACGAGCAGTACTTC. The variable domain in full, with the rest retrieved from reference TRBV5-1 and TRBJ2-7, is KAGVTQTPRYLIKTRGQQVTLSCSPISGHRSVSWYQQTPGQGLQFLFEYFSETQRNKGNFPGRFSGRQFSNSRSEMNVSTLELGDSALYLCASNRDSSYEQYFGPGTRLTVT.

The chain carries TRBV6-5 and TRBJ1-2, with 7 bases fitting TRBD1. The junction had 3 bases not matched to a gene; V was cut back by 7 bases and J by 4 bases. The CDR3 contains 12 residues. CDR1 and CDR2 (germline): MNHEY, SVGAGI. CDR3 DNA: TGTGCCAGCAACGGGGACAGCTATGGCTACACCTTC. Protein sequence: CASNGDSYGYTF.

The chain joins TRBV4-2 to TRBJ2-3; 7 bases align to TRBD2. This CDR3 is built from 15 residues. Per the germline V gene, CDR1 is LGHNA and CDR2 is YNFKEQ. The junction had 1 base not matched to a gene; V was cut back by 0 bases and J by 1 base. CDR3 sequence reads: CASSQESGGTDTQYF. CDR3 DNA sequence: TGTGCCAGCAGCCAAGAAAGCGGGGGCACAGATACGCAGTATTTT.

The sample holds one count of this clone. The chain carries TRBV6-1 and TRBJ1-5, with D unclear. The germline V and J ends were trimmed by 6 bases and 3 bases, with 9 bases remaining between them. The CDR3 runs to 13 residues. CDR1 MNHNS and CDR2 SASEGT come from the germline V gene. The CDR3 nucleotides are TGTGCCAGCAGAGAAACAAACAATCAGCCCCAGCATTTT. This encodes CASRETNNQPQHF.

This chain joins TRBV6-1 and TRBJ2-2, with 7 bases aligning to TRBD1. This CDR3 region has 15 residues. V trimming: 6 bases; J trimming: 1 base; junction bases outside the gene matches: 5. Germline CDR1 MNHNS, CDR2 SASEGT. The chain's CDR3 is CASRLRQGNTGELFF. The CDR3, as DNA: TGTGCCAGCAGGCTGAGACAGGGGAACACCGGGGAGCTGTTTTTT.

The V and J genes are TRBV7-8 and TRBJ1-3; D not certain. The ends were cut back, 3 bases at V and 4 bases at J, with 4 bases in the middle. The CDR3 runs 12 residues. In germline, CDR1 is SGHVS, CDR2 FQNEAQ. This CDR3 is CASSFQGNTIYF. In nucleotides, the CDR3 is TGTGCCAGCAGCTTCCAAGGAAACACCATATATTTT.

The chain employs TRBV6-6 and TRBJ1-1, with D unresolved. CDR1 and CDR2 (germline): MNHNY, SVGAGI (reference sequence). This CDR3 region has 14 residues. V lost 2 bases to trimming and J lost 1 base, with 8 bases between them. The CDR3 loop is CASSYVTENTEAFF. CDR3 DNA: TGTGCCAGCAGTTACGTAACTGAGAACACTGAAGCTTTCTTT.

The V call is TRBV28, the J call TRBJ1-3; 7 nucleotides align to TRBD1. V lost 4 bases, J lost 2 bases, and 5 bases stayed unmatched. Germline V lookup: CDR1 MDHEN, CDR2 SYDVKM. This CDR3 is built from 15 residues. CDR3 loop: CASSSTGTAGNTIYF. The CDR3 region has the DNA TGTGCCAGCAGTTCCACAGGGACAGCTGGAAACACCATATATTTT.

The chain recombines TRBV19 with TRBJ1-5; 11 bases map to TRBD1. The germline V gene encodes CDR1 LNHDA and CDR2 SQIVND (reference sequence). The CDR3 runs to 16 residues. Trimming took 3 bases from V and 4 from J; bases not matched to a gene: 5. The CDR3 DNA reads TGTGCCAGTAGTATGAAGGGGACAGGGGGAAATCAGCCCCAGCATTTT. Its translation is CASSMKGTGGNQPQHF.

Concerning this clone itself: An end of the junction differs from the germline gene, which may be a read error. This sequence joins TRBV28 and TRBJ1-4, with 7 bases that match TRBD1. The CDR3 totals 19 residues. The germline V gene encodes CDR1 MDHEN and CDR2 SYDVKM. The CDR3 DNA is TGTGCCAGCAGTTTATTGGTCCCCCGACAGGGTGCAACTATTGAAAAACTGTTTTTT. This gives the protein CASSLLVPRQGATIEKLFF.

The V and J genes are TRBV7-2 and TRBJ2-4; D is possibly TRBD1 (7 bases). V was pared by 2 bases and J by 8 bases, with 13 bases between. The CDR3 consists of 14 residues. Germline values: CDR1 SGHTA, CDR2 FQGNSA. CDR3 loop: CASSLLQGEDIQYF. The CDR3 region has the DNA TGTGCCAGCAGCTTACTCCAGGGGGAGGACATTCAGTACTTC.

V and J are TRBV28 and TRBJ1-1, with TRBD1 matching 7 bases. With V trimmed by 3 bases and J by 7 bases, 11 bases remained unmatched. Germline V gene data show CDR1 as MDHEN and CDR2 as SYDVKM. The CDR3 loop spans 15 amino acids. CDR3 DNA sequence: TGTGCCAGCAGTTTCGTGACAGGGCGGCAGGGTGAAGCTTTCTTT. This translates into CASSFVTGRQGEAFF.

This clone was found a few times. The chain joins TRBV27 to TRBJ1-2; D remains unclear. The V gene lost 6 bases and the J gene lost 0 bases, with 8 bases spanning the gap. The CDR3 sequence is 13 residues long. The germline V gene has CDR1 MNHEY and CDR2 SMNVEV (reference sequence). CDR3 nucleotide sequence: TGTGCCAGCAGGAATGGAGCTAACTATGGCTACACCTTC. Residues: CASRNGANYGYTF.

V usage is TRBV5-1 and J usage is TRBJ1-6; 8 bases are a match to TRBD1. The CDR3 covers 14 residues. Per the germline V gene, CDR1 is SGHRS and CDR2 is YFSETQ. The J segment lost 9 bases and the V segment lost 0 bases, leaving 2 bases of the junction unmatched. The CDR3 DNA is TGCGCCAGCAGCTTGGCGACAGGGGTTTCACCCCTCCACTTT. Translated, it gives CASSLATGVSPLHF.

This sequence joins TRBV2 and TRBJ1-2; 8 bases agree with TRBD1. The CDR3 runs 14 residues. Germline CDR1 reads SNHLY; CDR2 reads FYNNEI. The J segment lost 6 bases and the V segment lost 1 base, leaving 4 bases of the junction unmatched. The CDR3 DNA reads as TGTGCCAGCAGTGAAGGGGCCAGGGGGCATGGCTACACCTTC. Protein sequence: CASSEGARGHGYTF.

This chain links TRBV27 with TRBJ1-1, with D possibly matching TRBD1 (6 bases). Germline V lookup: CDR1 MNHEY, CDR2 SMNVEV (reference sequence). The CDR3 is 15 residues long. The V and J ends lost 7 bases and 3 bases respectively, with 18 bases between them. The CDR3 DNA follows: TGTGCCAGCAACCCCGGAACAGGGCCTGACACTGAAGCTTTCTTT. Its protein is CASNPGTGPDTEAFF.